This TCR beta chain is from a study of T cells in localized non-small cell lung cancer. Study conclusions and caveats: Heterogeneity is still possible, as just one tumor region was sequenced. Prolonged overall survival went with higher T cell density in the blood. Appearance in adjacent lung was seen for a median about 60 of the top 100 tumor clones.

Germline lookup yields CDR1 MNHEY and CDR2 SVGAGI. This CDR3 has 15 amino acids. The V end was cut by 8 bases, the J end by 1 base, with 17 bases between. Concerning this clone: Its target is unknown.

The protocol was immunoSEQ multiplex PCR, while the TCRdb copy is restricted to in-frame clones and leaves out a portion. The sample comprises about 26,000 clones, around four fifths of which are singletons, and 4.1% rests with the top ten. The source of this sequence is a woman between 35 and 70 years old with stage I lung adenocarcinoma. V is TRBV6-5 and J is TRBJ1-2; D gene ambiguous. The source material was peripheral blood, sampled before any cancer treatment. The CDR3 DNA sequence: TGTGCCAGCCGTTCTAACCCTTCCGATAACTATGGCTACACCTTC. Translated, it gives CASRSNPSDNYGYTF.